This record covers a single T cell receptor (beta chain). Authors' analysis steps: Estimated nucleated cell counts came from reference gene primer amplification. TCRdb's table, derived via immunoSEQ multiplex PCR, lists solely in-frame clones and lacks some. V, J and clone size derive from that table, while D and trimming were established from the DNA sequence. The sample comprises under 200,000 clones, about 86% of which are singletons, and 7% rests with the top ten. These data belong to a study of blood T cell repertoires in COVID-19. Across the study: Sites across the United States, Italy and Spain contributed samples from acute and convalescent COVID-19. PBMCs, B-cell-depleted T cells, or T cells were the source of the cDNA or gDNA that made up the material.

The V end lost 3 bases, the J end lost 0 bases, and 12 bases lay between the germline ends. The CDR3 sequence is 16 residues long. The V gene's germline CDR1 is LNHDA and CDR2 SQIVND (reference sequence). The TCR comes from a man aged 50-59 years with active or convalescent COVID-19. The sample was peripheral blood. This rearrangement joins TRBV19 to TRBJ1-5, with unresolved D. The DNA for the CDR3 is TGTGCCAGTAGTATTGGGCAGATTTATAGCAATCAGCCCCAGCATTTT. Encoded protein: CASSIGQIYSNQPQHF.